Listed below are T cell receptor beta chains from one sample, sequenced in a study of blood T cell repertoires in COVID-19. TCRdb's table, derived via immunoSEQ multiplex PCR, lists solely in-frame clones and lacks some. The sample holds roughly 200,000 clones, more than 65% seen once. The sequencing input was peripheral blood. These receptors originate from a man aged 45-60 years with active or convalescent COVID-19. Both conserved end residues are part of each CDR3. D genes are given only for firm matches. A row's size may be missing; if present it is once, few, many or a size class.

v_call	d_call	j_call	clone_size	cdr3_aa	cdr3_nt
TRBV10-2	TRBD1	TRBJ1-1	NA	CASSPGGPEAFF	TGCGCCAGCAGCCCAGGGGGCCCTGAAGCTTTCTTT
TRBV6-5	NA	TRBJ1-1	once	CASTRDFGGDTEAFF	TGTGCCAGCACGCGGGACTTTGGCGGGGACACTGAAGCTTTCTTT
TRBV5-1	TRBD2	TRBJ2-1	NA	CASSFSRGEVNEQFF	TGCGCCAGCAGCTTTTCTCGGGGGGAGGTGAATGAGCAGTTCTTC
TRBV7-2	TRBD2	TRBJ2-1	NA	CASSLGVAGGHNEQFF	TGTGCCAGCAGCTTAGGGGTAGCGGGGGGCCACAATGAGCAGTTCTTC
TRBV28	NA	TRBJ1-2	NA	CASSSSRSGLTYGYTF	TGTGCCAGCAGTTCCTCCCGATCGGGACTGACCTATGGCTACACCTTC
TRBV28	NA	TRBJ2-7	NA	CASSSPIAGQLSYEQYF	TGTGCCAGCAGTTCCCCTATCGCGGGACAGCTCTCCTACGAGCAGTACTTC
TRBV19	NA	TRBJ2-2	NA	CARGRWGEGAGELFF	TGTGCCCGTGGCCGATGGGGGGAGGGGGCCGGGGAGCTGTTTTTT
TRBV7-8	NA	TRBJ1-1	many	CASSLERGRREAFF	TGTGCCAGCAGCTTAGAACGAGGACGGAGGGAAGCTTTCTTT
TRBV5-1	TRBD1	TRBJ1-1	NA	CACRTGTGSPEAFF	TGCGCCTGCCGAACCGGGACAGGGAGCCCTGAAGCTTTCTTT
TRBV9	TRBD2	TRBJ2-2	NA	CASSPYVAGGLTGELFF	TGTGCCAGCAGCCCCTACGTAGCGGGGGGGCTCACCGGGGAGCTGTTTTTT
TRBV12-3/TRBV12-4	NA	TRBJ2-7	NA	CASGRGGHEQYF	TGTGCCAGCGGGCGGGGAGGTCACGAGCAGTACTTC
TRBV15	NA	TRBJ1-6	NA	CATSREQPSYSPLHF	TGTGCCACCAGCAGAGAACAGCCCTCATATTCACCCCTCCACTTT
TRBV5-4	TRBD1	TRBJ2-2	NA	CASSPLDREASGELFF	TGTGCCAGCAGCCCCCTGGACAGGGAAGCTTCCGGGGAGCTGTTTTTT